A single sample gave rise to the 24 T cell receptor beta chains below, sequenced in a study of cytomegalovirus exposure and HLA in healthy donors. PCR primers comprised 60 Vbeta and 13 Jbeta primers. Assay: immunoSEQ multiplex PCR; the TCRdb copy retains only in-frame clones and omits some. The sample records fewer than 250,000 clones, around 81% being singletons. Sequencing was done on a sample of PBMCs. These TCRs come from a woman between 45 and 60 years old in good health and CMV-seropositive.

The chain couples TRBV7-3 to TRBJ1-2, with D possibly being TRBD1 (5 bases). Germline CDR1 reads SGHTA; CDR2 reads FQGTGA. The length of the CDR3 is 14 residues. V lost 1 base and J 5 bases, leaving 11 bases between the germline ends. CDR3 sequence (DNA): TGTGCCAGCAGCTTAAGTCAGGGTCCGTATGGCTACACCTTC. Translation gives CASSLSQGPYGYTF.

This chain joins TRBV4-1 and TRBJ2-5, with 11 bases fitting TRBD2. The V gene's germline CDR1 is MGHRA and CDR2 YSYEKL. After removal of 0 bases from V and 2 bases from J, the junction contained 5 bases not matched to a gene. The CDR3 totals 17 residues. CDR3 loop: CASSQEATSGEQETQYF. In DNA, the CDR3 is TGCGCCAGCAGCCAAGAGGCGACTAGCGGGGAGCAAGAGACCCAGTACTTC.

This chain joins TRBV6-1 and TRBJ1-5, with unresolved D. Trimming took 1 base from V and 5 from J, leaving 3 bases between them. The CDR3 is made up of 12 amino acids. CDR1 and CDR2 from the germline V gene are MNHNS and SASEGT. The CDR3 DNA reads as TGTGCCAGCAGTGAAGTCGATCAGCCCCAGCATTTT. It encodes CASSEVDQPQHF.

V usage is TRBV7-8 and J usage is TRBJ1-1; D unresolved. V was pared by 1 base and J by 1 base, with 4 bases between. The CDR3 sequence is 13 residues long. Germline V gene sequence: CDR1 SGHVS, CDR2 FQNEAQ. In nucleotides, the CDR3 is TGTGCCAGCAGCTTAGAAGCGAACACTGAAGCTTTCTTT. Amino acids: CASSLEANTEAFF.

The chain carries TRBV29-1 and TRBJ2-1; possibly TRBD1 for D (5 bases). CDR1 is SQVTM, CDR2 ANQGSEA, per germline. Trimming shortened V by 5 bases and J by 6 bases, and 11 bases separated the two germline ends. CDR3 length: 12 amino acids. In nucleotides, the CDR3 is TGCAGCGTTCGGTGGGGCACCAATGAGCAGTTCTTC. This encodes CSVRWGTNEQFF.

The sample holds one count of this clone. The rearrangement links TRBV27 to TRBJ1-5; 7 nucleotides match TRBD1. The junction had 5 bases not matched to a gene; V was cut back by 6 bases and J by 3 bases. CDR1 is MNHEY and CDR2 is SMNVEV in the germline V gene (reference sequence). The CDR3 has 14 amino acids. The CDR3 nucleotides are TGTGCCAGCAGCCCGACAGGGTTCAATCAGCCCCAGCATTTT. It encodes CASSPTGFNQPQHF.

In nucleotides, the CDR3 is TGCGCCAGCAGCCAAGATTTGACAGCACATGACCCCTACGAGCAGTACTTC. Translation gives CASSQDLTAHDPYEQYF. The chain employs TRBV4-3 and TRBJ2-7, with a weak D call TRBD1 (5 bases). The CDR3 covers 17 residues. Trimming shortened V by 0 bases and J by 2 bases, and 17 bases separated the two germline ends. Germline CDR1 is LGHNA and CDR2 is YSLEER.

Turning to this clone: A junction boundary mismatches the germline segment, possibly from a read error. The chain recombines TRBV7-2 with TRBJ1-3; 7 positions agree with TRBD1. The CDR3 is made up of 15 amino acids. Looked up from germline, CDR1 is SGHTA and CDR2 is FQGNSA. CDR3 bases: TGTGCCAGCAGCATTACTCAGGGGGTTGGAACCACCATATATTTT. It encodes CASSITQGVGTTIYF.

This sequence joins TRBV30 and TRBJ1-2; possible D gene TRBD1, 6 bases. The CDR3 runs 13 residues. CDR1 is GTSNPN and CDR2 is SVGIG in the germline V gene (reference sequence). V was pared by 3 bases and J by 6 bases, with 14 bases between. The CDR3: CAWRDSPYHGYTF. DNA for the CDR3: TGTGCCTGGAGGGACAGTCCTTACCATGGCTACACCTTC.

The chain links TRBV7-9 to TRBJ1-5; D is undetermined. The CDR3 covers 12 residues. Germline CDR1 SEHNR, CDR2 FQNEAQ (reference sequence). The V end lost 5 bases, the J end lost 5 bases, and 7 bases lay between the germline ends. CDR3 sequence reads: CASSRRDQPQHF. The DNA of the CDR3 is TGTGCCAGCAGCCGGAGGGATCAGCCCCAGCATTTT.

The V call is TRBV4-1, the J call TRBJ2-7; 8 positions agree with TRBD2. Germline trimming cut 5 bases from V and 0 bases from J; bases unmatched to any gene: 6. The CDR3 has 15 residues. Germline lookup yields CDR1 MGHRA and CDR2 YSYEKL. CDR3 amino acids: CASSKPTSDSYEQYF. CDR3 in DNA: TGCGCCAGCAGCAAACCGACTAGCGACTCCTACGAGCAGTACTTC.

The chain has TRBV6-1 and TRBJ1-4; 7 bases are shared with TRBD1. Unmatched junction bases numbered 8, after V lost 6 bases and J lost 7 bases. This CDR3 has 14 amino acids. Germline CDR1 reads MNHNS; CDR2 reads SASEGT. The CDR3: CASSEGAQSEKLFF. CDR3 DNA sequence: TGTGCCAGCAGCGAGGGGGCGCAGAGTGAAAAACTGTTTTTT.

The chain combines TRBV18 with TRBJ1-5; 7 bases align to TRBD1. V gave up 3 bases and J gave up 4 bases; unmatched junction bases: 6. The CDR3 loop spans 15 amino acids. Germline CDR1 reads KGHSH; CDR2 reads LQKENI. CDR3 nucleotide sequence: TGTGCCAGCTCACCCCGACAGGGTAGAAATCAGCCCCAGCATTTT. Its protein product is CASSPRQGRNQPQHF.

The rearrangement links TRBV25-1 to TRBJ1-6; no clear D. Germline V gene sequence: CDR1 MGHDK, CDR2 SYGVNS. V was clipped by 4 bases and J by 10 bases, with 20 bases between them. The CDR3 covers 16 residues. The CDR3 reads CASSGNPTGNGSPLHF. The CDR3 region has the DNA TGTGCCAGCAGTGGCAACCCAACCGGGAATGGGTCACCCCTCCACTTT.

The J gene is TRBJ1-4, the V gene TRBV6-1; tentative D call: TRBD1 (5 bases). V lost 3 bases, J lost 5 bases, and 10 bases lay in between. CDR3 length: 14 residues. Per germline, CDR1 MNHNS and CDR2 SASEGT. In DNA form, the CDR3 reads TGTGCCAGCAGTGACACGGAGGGGAATGAAAAACTGTTTTTT. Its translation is CASSDTEGNEKLFF.

The CDR3 protein is CASSEARSRNYGYTF. The CDR3 DNA reads as TGTGCCAGCAGTGAAGCGAGGTCCAGAAACTATGGCTACACCTTC. This chain uses TRBV2 with TRBJ1-2; D is ambiguous. The CDR3 is 15 amino acids. Germline-derived CDR1 and CDR2 are SNHLY and FYNNEI. Trimming took off 0 bases at V and 2 bases at J, with 10 bases between the two ends.

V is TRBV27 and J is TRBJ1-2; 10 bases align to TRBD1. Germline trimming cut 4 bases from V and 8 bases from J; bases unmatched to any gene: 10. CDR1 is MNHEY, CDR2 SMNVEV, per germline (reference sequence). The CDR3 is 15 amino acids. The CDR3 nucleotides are TGTGCCAGCAGTTCGACAGGGGGCGCGAGAGGCGGCTACACCTTC. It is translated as CASSSTGGARGGYTF.

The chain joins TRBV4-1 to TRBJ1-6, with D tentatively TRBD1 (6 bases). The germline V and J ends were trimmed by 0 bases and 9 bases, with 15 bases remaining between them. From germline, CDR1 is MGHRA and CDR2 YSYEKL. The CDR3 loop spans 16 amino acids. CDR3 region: CASSQDLRGRGSPLHF. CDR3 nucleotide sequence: TGCGCCAGCAGCCAAGATCTCAGGGGAAGAGGTTCACCCCTCCACTTT.

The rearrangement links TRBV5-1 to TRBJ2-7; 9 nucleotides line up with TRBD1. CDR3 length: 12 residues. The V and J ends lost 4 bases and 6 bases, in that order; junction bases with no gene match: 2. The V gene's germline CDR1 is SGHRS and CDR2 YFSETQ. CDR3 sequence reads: CASSRDRVEQYF. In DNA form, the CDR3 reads TGCGCCAGCAGCAGGGACAGGGTCGAGCAGTACTTC.

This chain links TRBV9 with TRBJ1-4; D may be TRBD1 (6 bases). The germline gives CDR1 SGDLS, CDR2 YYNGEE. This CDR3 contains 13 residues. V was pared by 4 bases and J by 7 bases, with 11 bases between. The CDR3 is CASSRTVSEKLFF. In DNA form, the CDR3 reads TGTGCCAGCAGCAGGACAGTGTCTGAAAAACTGTTTTTT.

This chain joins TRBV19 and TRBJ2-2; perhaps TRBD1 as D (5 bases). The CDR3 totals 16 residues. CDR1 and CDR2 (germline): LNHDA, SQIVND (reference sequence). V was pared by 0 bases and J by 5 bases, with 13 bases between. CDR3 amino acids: CASSIDGRGRTGELFF. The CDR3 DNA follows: TGTGCCAGTAGTATAGACGGAAGGGGCAGGACCGGGGAGCTGTTTTTT. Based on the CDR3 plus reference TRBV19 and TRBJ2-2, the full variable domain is DGGITQSPKYLFRKEGQNVTLSCEQNLNHDAMYWYRQDPGQGLRLIYYSQIVNDFQKGDIAEGYSVSREKKESFPLTVTSAQKNPTAFYLCASSIDGRGRTGELFFGEGSRLTVL.

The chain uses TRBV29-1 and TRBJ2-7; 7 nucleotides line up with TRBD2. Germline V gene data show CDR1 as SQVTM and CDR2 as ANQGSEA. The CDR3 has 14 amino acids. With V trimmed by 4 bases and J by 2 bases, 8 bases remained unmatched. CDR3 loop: CSVVGGTRTYEQYF. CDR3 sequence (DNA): TGCAGCGTTGTGGGGGGGACCCGCACCTACGAGCAGTACTTC.

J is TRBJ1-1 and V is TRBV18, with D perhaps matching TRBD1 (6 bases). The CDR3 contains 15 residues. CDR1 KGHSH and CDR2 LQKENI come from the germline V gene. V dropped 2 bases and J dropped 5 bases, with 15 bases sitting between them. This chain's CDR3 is CASSPSGDAETEAFF. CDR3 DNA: TGTGCCAGCTCACCATCAGGGGATGCGGAGACTGAAGCTTTCTTT.

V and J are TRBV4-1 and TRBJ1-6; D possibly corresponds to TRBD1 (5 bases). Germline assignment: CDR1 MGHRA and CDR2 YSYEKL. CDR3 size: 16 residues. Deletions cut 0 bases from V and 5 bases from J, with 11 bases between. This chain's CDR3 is CASSQDIGADNSPLHF. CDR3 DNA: TGCGCCAGCAGCCAAGATATTGGGGCGGATAATTCACCCCTCCACTTT.